This T cell receptor beta chain originates from a study of identical twins. Regarding this clonotype: Its specificity is not known.

General observations from the study: Alpha sequences that were out-of-frame and twin-shared showed an excess of low generation probability.

TCRdb itself ran the 5' RACE reads through MiXCR, one entry per CDR3 protein. The sample consists of around 1.7 million distinct CDR3 sequences, 32% of them appearing once. Per the germline V gene, CDR1 is SGHDT and CDR2 is YYEEEE. With 0 bases removed from V and 5 bases from J, the gap between germline ends came to 12 bases. CDR3 length: 15 residues. J is TRBJ1-5 and V is TRBV5-6; D unresolved. The origin of this receptor is a newborn girl in good health. Material for sequencing was cord blood. The CDR3 protein is CASSLAFAAHQPQHF. The CDR3 DNA sequence: TGTGCCAGCAGCTTGGCGTTCGCAGCCCATCAGCCCCAGCATTTT.